This TCR beta chain was identified during a study of vaccination and CD4 T cells after COVID-19 (dated 2022 in TCRdb). Describing the broader study: Convalescent patients had a positive SARS-CoV-2 result on nasal swab PCR, and of these patients, some ten had mild disease and one had severe disease. Six males and four females were included in the convalescent cohort, with two Hispanic individuals, seven Caucasians, two Asians and one multiracial person represented. Post-COVID blood samples from convalescent patients were collected a median of around 100 days after diagnosis, with a range of about 35 to 161 days. Overlapping spike peptide pools from SARS-CoV-2 and from the common cold coronaviruses HCoV-NL63, HCoV-OC43 and HCoV-229E were used as culture stimuli. Participants got two doses of the Pfizer-BioNTech BNT162b2 vaccine (n=8) or two doses of the Moderna mRNA-1273 vaccine (n=2). Control cultures received a CEFX viral epitope pool as the positive control, an HIV-1 Nef peptide pool as the negative control, or no peptide. The time from the second vaccine dose to post-vaccine blood sampling had a median of 72 days and ranged from roughly 12 to 250 days. In under twelve COVID-19 convalescent patients and a few infection-naive healthy vaccine recipients, researchers compared the spike-specific CD4+ TCR repertoire from before mRNA vaccination with the repertoire from after. Broader findings and caveats from the paper: In convalescent patients, a median around 89% of post-vaccine SARS-CoV-2-reactive clones were detected only after vaccination, suggesting vaccine-specific priming. The study included relatively few convalescent patients and did not analyze early timepoints after natural infection. Although the median number of SARS-CoV-2-reactive clonotypes went up from more than 20 after infection to 35 to 40 after vaccination, the increase was not significant. Nearly all vaccine-specific clones in convalescent patients (304 of 307) were mono-reactive for SARS-CoV-2 spike rather than cross-reactive with common cold coronaviruses.

According to the study, the label for this sample's treatment or condition signals: approximately 10-day PBMC culture with coronavirus spike peptide pools or control peptides (ViraFEST assay). To expand antigen-specific T cells with peptide pools and then pick out the expanded clonotypes through TCR sequencing, the study relied on the ViraFEST assay. The positive SARS-CoV-2 PCR tests of the convalescent patients were dated from March to December 2020, before the Alpha, Beta and Delta variants emerged in the United States. Around 2 million PBMCs per well were cultured in IMDM with approximately 5.2% human AB serum and 9 to 10 IU/ml IL-2, plus 10 ug/ml peptide pools. On days 3 and 7, half of the culture medium was replaced with fresh IL-2-containing medium. Once the cells had been in culture for less than 11 days, the EasySep CD4+ T cell isolation kit was used to isolate CD4+ T cells by negative selection. Ficoll-Paque Plus gradient centrifugation was used to isolate PBMCs from whole blood, and the isolated PBMCs were then either used fresh or cryopreserved at -140C. Culture conditions were generally each tested in triplicate wells.

For CDR1 and CDR2, the germline V gene (reference sequence) lists DFQATT and SNEGSKA. The germline V and J ends show losses of 3 bases and 5 bases respectively, and no gene match explains 10 bases of the junction. The CDR3 goes from the cysteine to the phenylalanine over 15 residues. Only the CDR3 DNA stays, 45 bases, in frame from base 1. Library preparation employed PCR. DNA from cultured CD4+ T cells underwent TCR sequencing with the Oncomine TCR Beta short-read assay at the Johns Hopkins FTIC core. The QIAamp micro DNA kit was used to extract genomic DNA from the cultured CD4+ T cells. Oncomine TCR Beta libraries from cultured CD4+ T cells were pooled with unique dual indexes and sequenced on an Illumina iSeq 100. Under the source paper's analysis protocol: Non-productive sequences were removed, and CDR3s that did not start with C, did not end with F or W, or were shorter than 7 amino acids were discarded. The MANAFEST web application identified antigen-specific clonotypes by comparing peptide-stimulated wells against reference wells and other culture wells. An FDR below 0.05, an odds ratio above 5, and a productive frequency above 0.1% in at least two of three replicate wells were required for clones to be considered positive. A clonotype counted as cross-reactive if it showed significant expansion both in the SARS-CoV-2 spike wells and in at least one common cold coronavirus spike condition. CDR3 homology was assessed with Levenshtein distances (stringdist) and unrooted phylogenetic trees (ape) in R version 3.6.1. TCRdb cleaned the public reads at Q25 with fastp, built clones with MiXCR and kept in-frame beta chains. Rows are combined by CDR3 protein, so each entry shows the most common genes and DNA. The V and J calls follow TCRdb's processing rather than the paper's. The table for this sample lists around 13,000 distinct CDR3 sequences; roughly half of them were counted only once. The ten top clones hold approximately 15% of the sample.

This clonotype was observed a few times. Which antigen it targets is not known. Base qualities are not provided; no much larger clone lies one nucleotide away. The V and J genes are TRBV20-1 and TRBJ2-5, and TRBD2 matches 9 of the central bases. Input material: CD4+ T cells from blood, cultured in vitro. The sequence derives from a human donor who had recovered from COVID-19. Read as DNA, the sequence is TGCAGTGCTAGCCCGGTAGCGGGAGCGGGGGAGACCCAGTACTTC. It specifies CSASPVAGAGETQYF.